The table lists the clone carrying this T cell receptor (beta chain) with a few counts. No antigen is known for it. Time point defined: week 47, end of study. Vaccination used 300 ug of mutant IDH1 20-mer peptide per dose, with topical imiquimod. The record originates from a study of a mutant IDH1 vaccine in newly diagnosed glioma. Study as a whole: The initiation of vaccination occurred 4-6 weeks after radiotherapy alone, or with temozolomide cycles. Previous care, which was radiotherapy, temozolomide, or both, most often involved both. Findings and caveats of the study: In around 93% of patients, immune responses induced by the vaccine occurred. Changes in top peripheral clonotypes did not appear linked to pseudoprogression.

Profiled with immunoSEQ multiplex PCR; TCRdb holds only in-frame clones, not every one. This table has 60,000 to 65,000 clones, 80% to 85% appearing once. The CDR3 extends over 13 amino acids. The germline CDR1 and CDR2 sequences are LNHDA and SQIVND (reference sequence). Trimming cost V 8 bases and J 4 bases, with 13 bases left between them. The chain carries TRBV19 and TRBJ2-3; D is unresolved. This sequence originates from a man younger than 40 with glioma. The sequencing here drew on PBMCs, taken from a glioma patient whose treatment included an IDH1 peptide vaccine. The DNA of the CDR3 is TGTGCCAGTTCGAGACCCGGTGCAGATACGCAGTATTTT. Translated, it gives CASSRPGADTQYF.